This T cell receptor beta chain was found in a study of T-cell reconstitution after alpha-beta-depleted transplantation in children. TCRbeta library preparation incorporated unique molecular identifiers. From the PCR reads, TCRdb called clonotypes with MiXCR, one entry per CDR3 protein. The sample has about 200,000 distinct CDR3 sequences, approximately 8.4% seen once; the top ten hold 35%. Germline V CDR1 and CDR2: SGHRS, YFSETQ. This CDR3 spans 13 amino acids. With 5 bases removed from V and 0 bases from J, the gap between germline ends came to 8 bases. The sample holds many counts of this clonotype. Its specificity is not known. The study, taken as a whole, reports: There were some patients whose high TCRbeta diversity at day 60 came from surviving recipient T cells and thymic progenitors.

The material was PBMCs, mostly from graft donor cells, obtained 360 days after TCRalphabeta/CD19-depleted stem cell transplant. The chain joins TRBV5-1 to TRBJ2-5; possibly TRBD1 for D (5 bases). This receptor was identified in a male patient between 2 and 10 years old who had a stem cell transplant for acute myeloid leukemia, so the T cells may come from the graft donor. CDR3 sequence (DNA): TGCGCCAGCAGTTCACAGGACCAAGAGACCCAGTACTTC. It translates to CASSSQDQETQYF.